The entry below describes one T cell receptor (beta chain). The target antigen is unknown. Treatment reported: about 20 received Ad26.COV2.S at low or high dose, single or two shots; roughly five received placebo; per-sample allocation not given. Day 63 after the first injection of vaccine or placebo was the sampling time. An 18-55-year-old adult in Boston served as donor. Sequenced by immunoSEQ multiplex PCR; TCRdb stores in-frame clones only, minus some. The profile shows more than 300,000 clones, approximately 86% of them singletons. Germline V lookup: CDR1 SGHRS, CDR2 YFSETQ. This CDR3 has 15 amino acids. Trimming removed 0 bases from V and 5 bases from J, with 9 bases in between. This entry belongs to a study of Ad26.COV2.S vaccination and SARS-CoV-2 variants. About the research overall: Once or twice, 56 days apart, Ad26.COV2.S was delivered intramuscularly.

Notes on the study in general: Vaccinees reportedly had broad spike-specific CD8+ and CD4+ T cell responses.

The clonotype originates from a person between 18 and 65 years old who received the Ad26.COV2.S COVID-19 vaccine or a placebo. This chain joins TRBV5-1 and TRBJ1-6; perhaps TRBD1 as D (5 bases). This material consisted of peripheral blood, taken in a trial of Ad26.COV2.S vaccine versus placebo. CDR3 protein: CASSLGLGDNSPLHF. The CDR3 DNA is TGCGCCAGCAGCTTGGGTCTAGGGGATAATTCACCCCTCCACTTT. The whole variable domain, remainder taken from reference TRBV5-1 and TRBJ1-6, is KAGVTQTPRYLIKTRGQQVTLSCSPISGHRSVSWYQQTPGQGLQFLFEYFSETQRNKGNFPGRFSGRQFSNSRSEMNVSTLELGDSALYLCASSLGLGDNSPLHFGNGTRLTVT.